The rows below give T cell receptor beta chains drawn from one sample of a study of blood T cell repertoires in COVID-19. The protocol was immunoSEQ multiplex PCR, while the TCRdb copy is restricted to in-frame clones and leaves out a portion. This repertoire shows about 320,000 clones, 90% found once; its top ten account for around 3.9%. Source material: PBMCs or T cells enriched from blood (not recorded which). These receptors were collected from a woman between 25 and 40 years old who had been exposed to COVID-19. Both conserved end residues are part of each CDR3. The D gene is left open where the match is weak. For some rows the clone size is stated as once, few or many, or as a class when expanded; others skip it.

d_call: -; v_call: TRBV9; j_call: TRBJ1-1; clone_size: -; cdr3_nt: TGTGCCAGCAGCGTAGCAGGGGTAAGCGATGAAGCTTTCTTT; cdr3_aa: CASSVAGVSDEAFF
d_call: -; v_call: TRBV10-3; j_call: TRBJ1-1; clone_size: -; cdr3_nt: TGTGCCATCAGTGCATCAGGGAACACTGAAGCTTTCTTT; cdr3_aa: CAISASGNTEAFF
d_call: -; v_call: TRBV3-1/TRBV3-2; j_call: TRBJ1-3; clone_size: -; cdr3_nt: TGTGCCAGCAGCCCCCTCGCAGGAAACGGAAACACCATATATTTT; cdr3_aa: CASSPLAGNGNTIYF
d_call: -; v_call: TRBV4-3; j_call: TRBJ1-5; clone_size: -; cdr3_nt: TGCGCCAGCAGCCAAGAATATAATCAGCCCCAGCATTTT; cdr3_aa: CASSQEYNQPQHF
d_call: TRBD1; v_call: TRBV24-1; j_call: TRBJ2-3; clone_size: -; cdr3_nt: TGTGCCACCCGGACAGGGGGCGAAGAAGATACGCAGTATTTT; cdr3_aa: CATRTGGEEDTQYF
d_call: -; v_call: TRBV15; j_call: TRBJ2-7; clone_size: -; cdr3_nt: TGTGCCACCAGCAGAGATAATGGCGGGGAGAAATACGAGCAGTACTTC; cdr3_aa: CATSRDNGGEKYEQYF
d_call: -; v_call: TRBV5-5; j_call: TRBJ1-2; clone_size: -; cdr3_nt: TGTGCCAGCAGCCCGGAGGTTATCTATGGCTACACCTTC; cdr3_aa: CASSPEVIYGYTF
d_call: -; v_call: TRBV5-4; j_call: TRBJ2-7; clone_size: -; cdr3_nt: TGTGCCAGCAGCCCGGCGGAACACGAGCAGTACTTC; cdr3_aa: CASSPAEHEQYF
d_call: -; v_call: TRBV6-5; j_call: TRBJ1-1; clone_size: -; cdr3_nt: TGTGCCAGCAGTTACCTGAGCACCGCTGAAGCTTTCTTT; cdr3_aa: CASSYLSTAEAFF
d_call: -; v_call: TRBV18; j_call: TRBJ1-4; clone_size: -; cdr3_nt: TGTGCCAGCTCACCGCGATGGGACAAAGCCGAAAAACTGTTTTTT; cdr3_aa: CASSPRWDKAEKLFF
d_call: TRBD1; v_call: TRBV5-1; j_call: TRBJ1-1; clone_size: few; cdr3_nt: TGCGCCAGTACCGCCGGGACAGGGTTAAGCACTGAAGCTTTCTTT; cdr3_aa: CASTAGTGLSTEAFF
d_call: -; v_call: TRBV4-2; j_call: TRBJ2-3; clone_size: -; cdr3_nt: TGTGCCAGCAGCCAAGAAGACTACCCACGGACGCAGTATTTT; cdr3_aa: CASSQEDYPRTQYF
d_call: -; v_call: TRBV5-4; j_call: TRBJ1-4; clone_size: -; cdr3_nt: TGTGCCAGCAGCTTGGGGACACCAACTAATGAAAAACTGTTTTTT; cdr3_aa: CASSLGTPTNEKLFF
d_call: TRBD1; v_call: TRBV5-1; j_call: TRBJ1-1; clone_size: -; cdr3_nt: TGCGCCAGCAGCAGGCAGGGGGCCAGGACTGAAGCTTTCTTT; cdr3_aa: CASSRQGARTEAFF
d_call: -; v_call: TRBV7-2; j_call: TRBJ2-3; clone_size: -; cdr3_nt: TGTGCCAGCAGCTGGACTGATCTCCCCGGTACGCAGTATTTT; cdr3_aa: CASSWTDLPGTQYF
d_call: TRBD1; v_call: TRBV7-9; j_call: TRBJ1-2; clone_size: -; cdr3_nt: TGTGCCGGTCGGGGCCAGGGGGGAAACTATGGCTACACCTTC; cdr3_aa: CAGRGQGGNYGYTF
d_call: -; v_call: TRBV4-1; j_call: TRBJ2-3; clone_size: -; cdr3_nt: TGCGCCAGCAGCCAAGCGCGGGCCACAGATACGCAGTATTTT; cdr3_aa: CASSQARATDTQYF
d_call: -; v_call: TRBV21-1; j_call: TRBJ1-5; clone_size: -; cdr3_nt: TGTGCCATCGACAGGGCCGACAATCAGCCCCAGCATTTT; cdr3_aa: CAIDRADNQPQHF
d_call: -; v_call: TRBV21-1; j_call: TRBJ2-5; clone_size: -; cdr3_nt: TGTGCCAGCGGCTACAGGGGGAATGGTCAAGAGACCCAGTACTTC; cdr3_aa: CASGYRGNGQETQYF
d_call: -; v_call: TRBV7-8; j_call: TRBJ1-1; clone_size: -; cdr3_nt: TGTGCCAGCAGCCCGGGTATAGGGGGTGTTGAAGCTTTCTTT; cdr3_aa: CASSPGIGGVEAFF
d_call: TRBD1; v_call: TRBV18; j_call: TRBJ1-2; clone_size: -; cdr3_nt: TGTGCCAGCTCACCGCGCGGGACAGGGTTGAGCTATGGCTACACCTTC; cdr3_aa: CASSPRGTGLSYGYTF
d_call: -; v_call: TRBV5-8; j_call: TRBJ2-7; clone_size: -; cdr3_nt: TGTGCCAGCAGCTTGGTGGGGCCAGGGGACGAGCAGTACTTC; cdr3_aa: CASSLVGPGDEQYF
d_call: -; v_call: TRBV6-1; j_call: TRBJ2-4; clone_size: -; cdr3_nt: TGTGCCAGCAGTGAAATTATTGCAGGGGACATTCAGTACTTC; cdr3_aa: CASSEIIAGDIQYF
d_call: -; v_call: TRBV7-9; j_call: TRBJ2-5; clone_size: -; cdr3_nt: TGTGCCAGCAGCCACCAGGGGACCTTCCAAGAGACCCAGTACTTC; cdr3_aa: CASSHQGTFQETQYF